Listed here are 3 T cell receptor beta chains from one sample, sequenced in a study of cytomegalovirus exposure and HLA in healthy donors. Vbeta (60) and Jbeta (13) primers were used in the PCR. Profiled with immunoSEQ multiplex PCR; TCRdb holds only in-frame clones, not every one. The data show 120,000 or so clones, around three quarters seen once. Sequencing used PBMCs. The receptors come from a female donor in good health and CMV-seronegative.

The chain employs TRBV19 and TRBJ2-1; 14 nucleotides agree with TRBD2. The V and J ends lost 5 bases and 8 bases, in that order; junction bases with no gene match: 5. The CDR3 totals 15 residues. The germline V gene has CDR1 LNHDA and CDR2 SQIVND (reference sequence). CDR3 amino acids: CASSRLAGGRYEQFF. CDR3 DNA: TGTGCCAGTAGTCGACTAGCGGGGGGGCGTTATGAGCAGTTCTTC.

Concerning this clone: The junction does not match germline at one end; this may be a read error. V and J are TRBV7-6 and TRBJ2-7; TRBD1 matches at 7 bases. This CDR3 is 17 amino acids long. CDR1 and CDR2 (germline): SGHVS, FNYEAQ. CDR3 loop: CASSLGPSRQGSYELYF. The CDR3, as DNA: TGTGCCAGCAGCTTAGGACCGTCTCGACAGGGATCCTACGAGCTGTACTTC.

The chain joins TRBV19 to TRBJ1-1, with D unclear. V was cut by 11 bases and J by 6 bases, with 16 bases left in between. CDR3 length: 12 residues. Germline V CDR1 and CDR2: LNHDA, SQIVND (reference sequence). As DNA, the CDR3 is TGTGCCGGGTTCGACATTTTCGCTGAAGCTTTCTTT. The encoded protein is CAGFDIFAEAFF.